The 25 T cell receptor beta chains below all came from one sample that was sequenced in a study of shared clonotypes between healthy human individuals. Assay used: immunoSEQ multiplex PCR; TCRdb lists only in-frame clones, some missing. The repertoire holds about 750,000 clones, 80% to 95% seen once, with under 30% in the top ten. Naive CD8 cells were CD45RO-negative, positively selected for CCR7, excluding terminally differentiated effector memory CD45RA+ cells. The sample comprised naive CD8+ T cells sorted from blood. The receptors stem from a man aged 30 to 45 in good health.

The sample holds a few counts of this clone. The chain uses TRBV27 and TRBJ2-7; D remains ambiguous. Germline V gene lookup returns CDR1 MNHEY and CDR2 SMNVEV (reference sequence). V shed 3 bases and J shed 0 bases, with 12 bases lying between them. CDR3 length: 15 amino acids. The CDR3 DNA follows: TGTGCCAGCAGTTTTTCAGATCGAAGCTCCTACGAGCAGTACTTC. Translating it yields CASSFSDRSSYEQYF.

This sequence joins TRBV28 and TRBJ2-5; D unclear. Germline V gene sequence: CDR1 MDHEN, CDR2 SYDVKM. Trimming left V 6 bases short and J 2 bases short, with 13 bases between. The CDR3 runs to 14 residues. CDR3: CASSLGQNQETQYF. The CDR3 DNA is TGTGCCAGCAGCCTCGGGCAGAATCAAGAGACCCAGTACTTC.

This clone was counted a single time. Here the CDR3 reads CASSLGTSTYEQYF. CDR3 DNA sequence: TGCGCCAGCAGCCTAGGGACTTCTACCTACGAGCAGTACTTC. This rearrangement joins TRBV4-3 to TRBJ2-7, with D possibly TRBD2 on 6 matching bases. In germline, CDR1 is LGHNA, CDR2 YSLEER. Between the trimmed V and J ends, which lost 4 bases and 2 bases, there was a span of 12 bases. The length of the CDR3 is 14 residues.

Only one count was recorded for this clone. The chain links TRBV7-9 to TRBJ2-7, with D perhaps TRBD2 (5 bases). V was pared by 3 bases and J by 4 bases, with 19 bases between. Germline CDR1 and CDR2: SEHNR and FQNEAQ (reference sequence). This CDR3 is 16 amino acids long. For the CDR3, the DNA is TGTGCCAGCAGCTTTCTGGAAACGGGGTTTATTTACGAGCAGTACTTC. Protein sequence: CASSFLETGFIYEQYF.

The gene calls are TRBV11-2 and TRBJ2-7; 8 nucleotides match TRBD1. CDR1 and CDR2 (germline): SGHAT, FQNNGV. CDR3 length equals 15 residues. Trimming took 6 bases from V and 2 from J; bases not matched to a gene: 9. The CDR3 reads CASSYQGAGAYEQYF. As DNA, the CDR3 is TGTGCCAGCAGTTACCAGGGGGCAGGAGCCTACGAGCAGTACTTC.

V usage is TRBV7-8 and J usage is TRBJ2-1; D remains ambiguous. Trimming stripped 2 bases from V and 6 bases from J, with 8 bases between. Germline V gene sequence: CDR1 SGHVS, CDR2 FQNEAQ. This CDR3 spans 13 amino acids. The CDR3 region has the DNA TGTGCCAGCAGCTTACTTAGCCTCAATGAGCAGTTCTTC. Translating it yields CASSLLSLNEQFF.

The rearrangement joins TRBV7-6 to TRBJ2-3; D not certain. V was clipped by 5 bases and J by 2 bases, with 8 bases between them. This CDR3 has 13 amino acids. Germline values: CDR1 SGHVS, CDR2 FNYEAQ. CDR3 DNA sequence: TGTGCCAGCAGCCGATATCTCACAGATACGCAGTATTTT. The encoded protein is CASSRYLTDTQYF.

This clone was seen just once. Here the CDR3 DNA reads TGTGCCAGCAGCCACGCCAACGAGCAGTACTTC. Translation: CASSHANEQYF. V gene TRBV4-2 combines with J gene TRBJ2-7; unclear D gene. Trimming took off 3 bases at V and 5 bases at J, with 5 bases between the two ends. This CDR3 is built from 11 residues. CDR1 LGHNA and CDR2 YNFKEQ come from the germline V gene.

The genes are TRBV27 and TRBJ2-5; TRBD2 matches at 7 bases. V shed 3 bases, J shed 5 bases, and the junction held 9 bases outside the gene matches. CDR1 and CDR2 (germline): MNHEY, SMNVEV (reference sequence). The CDR3 runs 15 residues. CDR3 DNA sequence: TGTGCCAGCAGTTTTGTGCGGGAGAGGTCCGAGACCCAGTACTTC. This codes for CASSFVRERSETQYF.

The rearrangement uses TRBV11-1 and TRBJ2-1, with TRBD2 matching over 8 bases. CDR3 length: 16 residues. With V trimmed by 0 bases and J by 7 bases, 8 bases remained unmatched. The germline V gene has CDR1 SGHAT and CDR2 FQDESV (reference sequence). Here the CDR3 DNA reads TGTGCCAGCAGCTTAGCGCTAGCGGGTTTGGGGAATGAGCAGTTCTTC. Protein: CASSLALAGLGNEQFF.

This rearrangement joins TRBV29-1 to TRBJ1-4, with D hard to call. Germline V gives CDR1 SQVTM, CDR2 ANQGSEA. Trimming left V 0 bases short and J 4 bases short, with 6 bases between. The CDR3 totals 13 residues. The CDR3 nucleotides are TGCAGCGTTGAAGACGGTCGTAATGAAAAACTGTTTTTT. Protein product: CSVEDGRNEKLFF.

The gene calls are TRBV27 and TRBJ2-1, with 7 bases aligning to TRBD1. Germline CDR1 reads MNHEY; CDR2 reads SMNVEV (reference sequence). V shed 2 bases and J 0 bases; nucleotides not matched to a gene: 7. This CDR3 has 17 amino acids. CDR3 in amino acids: CASSLGLGTVSYNEQFF. The CDR3 nucleotides are TGTGCCAGCAGTTTAGGGTTGGGGACAGTCTCCTACAATGAGCAGTTCTTC.

This chain links TRBV6-1 with TRBJ1-2; 8 bases match TRBD1. With 7 bases clipped from V and 4 bases from J, the junction kept 8 bases outside the gene matches. The germline V gene has CDR1 MNHNS and CDR2 SASEGT. This CDR3 has 14 amino acids. CDR3 in amino acids: CASKDRVFGYGYTF. The CDR3 region has the DNA TGTGCCAGCAAGGACAGGGTGTTCGGCTATGGCTACACCTTC.

The chain links TRBV6-1 to TRBJ2-5, with 7 nucleotides matching TRBD2. With 1 base clipped from V and 0 bases from J, the junction kept 8 bases outside the gene matches. The CDR3 sequence is 17 residues long. The germline V gene has CDR1 MNHNS and CDR2 SASEGT. The CDR3 is CASSEGVSGAYQETQYF. Here the CDR3 DNA reads TGTGCCAGCAGTGAAGGGGTCAGCGGGGCCTACCAAGAGACCCAGTACTTC.

The genes are TRBV27 and TRBJ1-5; 9 bases fit TRBD1. The CDR3 extends over 14 amino acids. After removal of 6 bases from V and 4 bases from J, the junction contained 4 bases not matched to a gene. Germline V CDR1 and CDR2: MNHEY, SMNVEV (reference sequence). The CDR3 region has the DNA TGTGCCAGCAGACAGGGGGCGCGGAATCAGCCCCAGCATTTT. As protein: CASRQGARNQPQHF.

The V gene is TRBV7-9, the J gene TRBJ1-2; tentatively, D is TRBD1 (5 bases). V was trimmed by 3 bases and J by 4 bases, leaving 15 bases between them. The CDR3 consists of 15 residues. The germline V gene encodes CDR1 SEHNR and CDR2 FQNEAQ (reference sequence). CDR3 in DNA: TGTGCCAGCAGCTTGGAATTGGACATCCGCTATGGCTACACCTTC. Translated: CASSLELDIRYGYTF.

This chain joins TRBV7-9 and TRBJ2-5; the D gene is possibly TRBD1 (5 bases). V was cut by 2 bases and J by 5 bases, with 12 bases left in between. The CDR3 totals 14 residues. Germline V gene lookup returns CDR1 SEHNR and CDR2 FQNEAQ (reference sequence). The CDR3 DNA reads TGTGCCAGCAGCTTATCGGGCAGGGATGAGACCCAGTACTTC. It specifies CASSLSGRDETQYF.

The chain combines TRBV19 with TRBJ1-1, with TRBD1 identical over 8 bases. The J segment lost 4 bases and the V segment lost 5 bases, leaving 6 bases of the junction unmatched. The germline V gene encodes CDR1 LNHDA and CDR2 SQIVND (reference sequence). This CDR3 is 14 amino acids long. CDR3 in amino acids: CASSVLTGGTEAFF. In DNA form, the CDR3 reads TGTGCCAGTAGTGTTTTAACAGGGGGCACTGAAGCTTTCTTT.

The chain has TRBV27 and TRBJ2-1; 7 bases line up with TRBD2. Germline trimming cut 3 bases from V and 0 bases from J; bases unmatched to any gene: 11. Germline assignment: CDR1 MNHEY and CDR2 SMNVEV (reference sequence). The CDR3 is 18 amino acids. CDR3 sequence (DNA): TGTGCCAGCAGTTTCCTCGTGAGGCAGCGGGACTCCTACAATGAGCAGTTCTTC. It is translated as CASSFLVRQRDSYNEQFF.

The rearrangement uses TRBV9 and TRBJ1-2; no clear D. Between the trimmed V and J ends, which lost 0 bases and 0 bases, there was a span of 15 bases. The CDR3 covers 17 residues. CDR1 is SGDLS, CDR2 YYNGEE, per germline. CDR3 sequence reads: CASSVGGQVLPNYGYTF. The DNA of the CDR3 is TGTGCCAGCAGCGTAGGTGGTCAGGTCCTTCCTAACTATGGCTACACCTTC.

The chain combines TRBV7-9 with TRBJ1-3, with unresolved D. Germline V gene sequence: CDR1 SEHNR, CDR2 FQNEAQ (reference sequence). This CDR3 region has 15 residues. Deletions cut 5 bases from V and 0 bases from J, with 11 bases between. CDR3 amino acids: CASSGRTASGNTIYF. CDR3 bases: TGTGCCAGCAGCGGGCGGACGGCCTCTGGAAACACCATATATTTT.

V is TRBV15 and J is TRBJ2-7; a weak D match, TRBD1 (6 bases). The CDR3 consists of 15 residues. V was trimmed by 0 bases and J by 3 bases, leaving 12 bases between them. The germline CDR1 and CDR2 sequences are LNHNV and YYDKDF (reference sequence). DNA for the CDR3: TGTGCCACCAGCAGAGACAGGGGAACCCTCTACGAGCAGTACTTC. Its translation: CATSRDRGTLYEQYF. Drawing the rest from reference TRBV15 and TRBJ2-7, the complete variable domain is DAMVIQNPRYQVTQFGKPVTLSCSQTLNHNVMYWYQQKSSQAPKLLFHYYDKDFNNEADTPDNFQSRRPNTSFCFLDIRSPGLGDTAMYLCATSRDRGTLYEQYFGPGTRLTVT.

The rearrangement uses TRBV28 and TRBJ2-1; 13 bases agree with TRBD2. This CDR3 contains 16 residues. Germline-derived CDR1 and CDR2 are MDHEN and SYDVKM. J lost 7 bases, V lost 5 bases, and 8 bases had no gene match. The CDR3 reads CASSPFTSGRVNEQFF. CDR3 DNA sequence: TGTGCCAGCAGTCCTTTTACTAGCGGGAGGGTAAATGAGCAGTTCTTC.

The DNA for the CDR3 is TGTGCCAGCAGCGTCGGGACTAGCGAGAGCACAGATACGCAGTATTTT. Translating it yields CASSVGTSESTDTQYF. The rearrangement links TRBV9 to TRBJ2-3; 10 nucleotides agree with TRBD2. Germline CDR1 reads SGDLS; CDR2 reads YYNGEE. This CDR3 is built from 16 residues. J was trimmed by 0 bases and V by 2 bases; bases with no gene match: 3.

This clone occurred many times. The V gene is TRBV9, the J gene TRBJ2-1; D not certain. The CDR3 contains 11 residues. The V gene lost 7 bases and the J gene lost 5 bases, with 7 bases spanning the gap. The germline V gene encodes CDR1 SGDLS and CDR2 YYNGEE. CDR3 in DNA: TGTGCCAGCTCTATCGACAATGAGCAGTTCTTC. Residues: CASSIDNEQFF.